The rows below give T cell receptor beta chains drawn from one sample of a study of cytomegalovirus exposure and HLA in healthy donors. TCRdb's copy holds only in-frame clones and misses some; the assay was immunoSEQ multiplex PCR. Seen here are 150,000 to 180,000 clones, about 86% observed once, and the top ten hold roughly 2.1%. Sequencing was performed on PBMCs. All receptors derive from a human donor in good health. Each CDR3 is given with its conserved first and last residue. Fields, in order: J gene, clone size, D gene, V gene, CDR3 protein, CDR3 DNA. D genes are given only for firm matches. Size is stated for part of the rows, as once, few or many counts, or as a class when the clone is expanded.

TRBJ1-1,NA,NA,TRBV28,CASSSEAFVKNTEAFF,TGTGCCAGCAGTTCCGAGGCGTTTGTGAAAAACACTGAAGCTTTCTTT
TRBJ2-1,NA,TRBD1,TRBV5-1,CASSSGGTGEGNEQFF,TGCGCCAGCAGCTCGGGGGGGACAGGGGAGGGCAATGAGCAGTTCTTC
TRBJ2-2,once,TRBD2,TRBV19,CASRGTSGSSNTGELFF,TGTGCCAGTAGGGGGACTAGCGGGAGTTCCAACACCGGGGAGCTGTTTTTT
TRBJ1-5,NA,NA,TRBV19,CASSLLNQPQHF,TGTGCCAGTAGTCTACTTAATCAGCCCCAGCATTTT
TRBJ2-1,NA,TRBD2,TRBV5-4,CASSPGLAGGQFF,TGTGCCAGCAGCCCGGGACTAGCGGGGGGTCAGTTCTTC
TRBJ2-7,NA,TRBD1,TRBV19,CASSIDLGQGGNEQYF,TGTGCCAGTAGTATAGATCTAGGACAGGGAGGCAACGAGCAGTACTTC
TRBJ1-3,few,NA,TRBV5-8,CASSRSWGPGNTIYF,TGTGCCAGCAGCCGGTCGTGGGGGCCTGGAAACACCATATATTTT
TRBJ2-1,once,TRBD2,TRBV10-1,CASSGGLAAPYNEQFF,TGCGCCAGCAGTGGGGGACTAGCTGCCCCTTACAATGAGCAGTTCTTC
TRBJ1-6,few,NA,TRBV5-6,CASESQGLPNSPLHF,TGTGCCAGCGAATCTCAGGGTTTACCCAATTCACCCCTCCACTTT
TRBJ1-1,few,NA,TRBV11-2,CASSQGYTEAFF,TGTGCCAGCAGCCAGGGCTACACTGAAGCTTTCTTT
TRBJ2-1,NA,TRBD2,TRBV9,CASSVDTSGRASSYNEQFF,TGTGCCAGCAGCGTAGACACTAGCGGGAGGGCCTCCTCCTACAATGAGCAGTTCTTC
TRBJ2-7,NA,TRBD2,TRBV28,CASSSMTSGSSSYEQYF,TGTGCCAGCAGTTCAATGACTAGCGGGAGCTCGTCCTACGAGCAGTACTTC
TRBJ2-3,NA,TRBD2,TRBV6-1,CASSASAGTSADTQYF,TGTGCCAGCAGTGCTAGCGCCGGGACTAGCGCGGATACGCAGTATTTT
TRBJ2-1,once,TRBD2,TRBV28,CASTTSGTYNEQFF,TGTGCCAGTACGACTAGCGGAACCTACAATGAGCAGTTCTTC
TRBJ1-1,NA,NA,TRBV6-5,CASSSVSGNTEAFF,TGTGCCAGCAGTTCTGTGTCAGGGAACACTGAAGCTTTCTTT
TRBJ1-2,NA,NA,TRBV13,CASSSSGGGYTF,TGTGCCAGCAGCTCGAGCGGTGGTGGCTACACCTTC
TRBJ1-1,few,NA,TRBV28,CASSLPTGMNTEAFF,TGTGCCAGCAGTCTCCCGACAGGAATGAACACTGAAGCTTTCTTT
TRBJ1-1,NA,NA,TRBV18,CASSRTLNTEAFF,TGTGCCAGCTCAAGGACACTGAACACTGAAGCTTTCTTT
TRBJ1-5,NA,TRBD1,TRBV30,CAWSQSRTGGYQPQHF,TGTGCCTGGAGCCAATCAAGGACAGGGGGCTATCAGCCCCAGCATTTT
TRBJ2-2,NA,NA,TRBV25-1,CASRDEGVGELFF,TGTGCCAGCAGGGATGAAGGGGTCGGGGAGCTGTTTTTT
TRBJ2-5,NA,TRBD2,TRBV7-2,CASSLARGAGGETQYF,TGTGCCAGCAGCTTAGCGCGTGGGGCGGGGGGTGAGACCCAGTACTTC
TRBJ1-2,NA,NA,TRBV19,CASSMGDRYGYTF,TGTGCCAGTAGTATGGGCGACAGATATGGCTACACCTTC
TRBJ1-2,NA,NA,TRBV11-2,CASSLDYQAGTNPGF,TGTGCCAGCAGCTTGGACTATCAGGCAGGGACTAACCCAGGCTTC
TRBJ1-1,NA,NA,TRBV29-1,CSVAGRLNTEAFF,TGCAGCGTTGCTGGCAGATTGAACACTGAAGCTTTCTTT
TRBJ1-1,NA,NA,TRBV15,CATSREGLGGAFF,TGTGCCACCAGCAGAGAGGGCCTAGGGGGAGCTTTCTTT
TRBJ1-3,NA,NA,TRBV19,CASSIGGTSGNTIYF,TGTGCCAGTAGTATTGGTGGGACTTCTGGAAACACCATATATTTT
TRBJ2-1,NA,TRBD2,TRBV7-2,CASSWTSGYYNEQFF,TGTGCCAGCAGCTGGACTAGCGGATACTACAATGAGCAGTTCTTC
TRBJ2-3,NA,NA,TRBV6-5,CASRAGGPGGQYF,TGTGCCAGCAGAGCCGGGGGGCCGGGGGGGCAGTATTTT
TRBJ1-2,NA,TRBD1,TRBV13,CASSTDRAAYGYTF,TGTGCCAGCAGCACCGACAGGGCCGCGTATGGCTACACCTTC
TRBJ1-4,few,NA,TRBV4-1,CASSREPGLPNEKLFF,TGCGCCAGCAGCCGTGAACCGGGACTGCCTAATGAAAAACTGTTTTTT
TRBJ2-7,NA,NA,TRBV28,CASSFPSKLYEQYF,TGTGCCAGCAGTTTCCCCTCAAAGCTTTACGAGCAGTACTTC
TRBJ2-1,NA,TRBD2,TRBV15,CATSRGGGTSSYNEQFF,TGTGCCACCAGCAGAGGGGGTGGGACTAGCTCCTACAATGAGCAGTTCTTC
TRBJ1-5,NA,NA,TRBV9,CASSVSDRSNQPQHF,TGTGCCAGCAGCGTATCCGACAGAAGCAATCAGCCCCAGCATTTT
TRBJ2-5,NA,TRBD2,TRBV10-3,CAISGLAGGETQYF,TGTGCCATCAGTGGACTAGCGGGAGGGGAGACCCAGTACTTC
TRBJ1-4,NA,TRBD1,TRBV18,CASSPEAGGDEKLFF,TGTGCCAGCTCACCAGAAGCAGGGGGAGATGAAAAACTGTTTTTT
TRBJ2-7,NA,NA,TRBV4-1,CASSQPTGWEQYF,TGCGCCAGCAGCCAACCGACAGGATGGGAGCAGTACTTC
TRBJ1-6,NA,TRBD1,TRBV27,CASSFGQGNSPLHF,TGTGCCAGCAGTTTTGGACAGGGCAATTCACCCCTCCACTTT
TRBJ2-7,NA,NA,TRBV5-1,CASTPSFRQAHSYEQYF,TGCGCCAGCACCCCCTCCTTTCGACAGGCGCACTCCTACGAGCAGTACTTC
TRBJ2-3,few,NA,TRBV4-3,CASSQRGGFDTQYF,TGCGCCAGCAGCCAACGAGGCGGGTTTGATACGCAGTATTTT
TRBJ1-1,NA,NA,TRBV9,CASSKEERYTEAFF,TGTGCCAGCAGCAAAGAGGAGAGATACACTGAAGCTTTCTTT
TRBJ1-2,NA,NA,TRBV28,CASSEQGATNYGYTF,TGTGCCAGCAGTGAACAGGGTGCGACTAACTATGGCTACACCTTC
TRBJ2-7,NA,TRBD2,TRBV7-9,CASGTSKSEQYF,TGTGCCAGCGGGACTAGCAAATCCGAGCAGTACTTC
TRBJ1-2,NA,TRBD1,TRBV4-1,CASSHPGQGYHINYGYTF,TGCGCCAGCAGCCATCCCGGACAGGGGTATCATATTAACTATGGCTACACCTTC